A single sample is the source of the 20 T cell receptor beta chains below, sequenced in a study of T cell changes during pregnancy in multiple sclerosis. Assay: immunoSEQ multiplex PCR; the TCRdb copy retains only in-frame clones and omits some. This table has about 68,000 clones, around nine tenths appearing once. The sample in question was peripheral blood, obtained in the third trimester of pregnancy. Receptors were obtained from a female donor with multiple sclerosis, enrolled in a pregnancy study.

The rearrangement links TRBV6-1 to TRBJ1-5; 7 nucleotides agree with TRBD1. V lost 0 bases and J lost 4; bases outside the gene matches: 6. This CDR3 is 16 amino acids long. Per germline, CDR1 MNHNS and CDR2 SASEGT. The CDR3 is CASSEARTGVNQPQHF. The CDR3 DNA reads as TGTGCCAGCAGTGAAGCGAGAACAGGGGTGAATCAGCCCCAGCATTTT.

The rearrangement uses TRBV5-1 and TRBJ2-1, with 11 nucleotides matching TRBD2. This CDR3 contains 14 residues. J was trimmed by 7 bases and V by 6 bases; bases with no gene match: 6. CDR1 SGHRS and CDR2 YFSETQ come from the germline V gene. The CDR3, as DNA: TGCGCCAGCACCGAGACTAGCGGGATAAATGAGCAGTTCTTC. Translating gives CASTETSGINEQFF.

The genes are TRBV6-1 and TRBJ2-7, with 13 bases aligning to TRBD2. V lost 4 bases to trimming and J lost 0 bases; unmatched junction nucleotides: 3. Germline CDR1 MNHNS, CDR2 SASEGT. CDR3 length: 16 amino acids. The CDR3 nucleotides read TGTGCCAGCAGTGGAGGACTAGCGGGGGCCTCCTACGAGCAGTACTTC. As protein: CASSGGLAGASYEQYF.

This clone was counted only a few times. The chain links TRBV27 to TRBJ2-7; D may be TRBD2 (5 bases). Germline V gene data show CDR1 as MNHEY and CDR2 as SMNVEV (reference sequence). The V end was cut by 4 bases, the J end by 4 bases, with 11 bases between. CDR3 size: 13 residues. The CDR3: CASSSGSEYEQYF. Written as DNA, the CDR3 is TGTGCCAGCAGTTCGGGAAGTGAGTACGAGCAGTACTTC.

The rearrangement uses TRBV19 and TRBJ1-1; D is unclear. CDR3 length equals 13 residues. Germline values: CDR1 LNHDA, CDR2 SQIVND (reference sequence). V shed 9 bases and J shed 0 bases, with 11 bases lying between them. The CDR3, as DNA: TGTGCCAGCGGGTCACGGATGAACACTGAAGCTTTCTTT. Residues: CASGSRMNTEAFF.

This rearrangement joins TRBV27 to TRBJ1-2, with D unresolved. Trimming cost V 2 bases and J 7 bases, with 14 bases left between them. Per the germline V gene, CDR1 is MNHEY and CDR2 is SMNVEV (reference sequence). The CDR3 sequence is 14 residues long. CDR3 protein: CASSLVGGLGGYTF. The CDR3 DNA reads as TGTGCCAGCAGTTTAGTCGGAGGGCTCGGTGGCTACACCTTC.

The chain recombines TRBV19 with TRBJ2-7, with D possibly matching TRBD1 (5 bases). V was trimmed by 3 bases and J by 3 bases, leaving 6 bases between them. This CDR3 spans 12 amino acids. Germline CDR1 and CDR2: LNHDA and SQIVND (reference sequence). This chain's CDR3 is CASSIQGYEQYF. CDR3 coding DNA: TGTGCCAGTAGTATCCAGGGCTACGAGCAGTACTTC.

This sequence joins TRBV13 and TRBJ2-1, with D maybe TRBD2 (6 bases). V was shortened by 2 bases and J by 8 bases, with 10 bases between the two germline ends. The CDR3 loop spans 13 amino acids. Germline V lookup: CDR1 PRHDT, CDR2 FYEKMQ (reference sequence). The CDR3 spells CASSLLTGDEQFF. DNA of the CDR3: TGTGCCAGCAGCTTATTGACGGGGGATGAGCAGTTCTTC.

The V gene is TRBV7-9, the J gene TRBJ1-2, with a possible D match to TRBD1 (6 bases). The CDR3 spans 12 residues. V was trimmed by 5 bases and J by 5 bases, leaving 9 bases between them. Germline V gene sequence: CDR1 SEHNR, CDR2 FQNEAQ (reference sequence). The CDR3 reads CASSLQGYGYTF. The CDR3 coding sequence is TGTGCCAGCAGCCTACAGGGATATGGCTACACCTTC.

Only a few counts were recorded for this clone. The chain is built from TRBV27 and TRBJ1-5, with 7 bases fitting TRBD1. Germline values: CDR1 MNHEY, CDR2 SMNVEV (reference sequence). The CDR3 is 14 residues long. V shed 3 bases and J 10 bases; nucleotides not matched to a gene: 9. CDR3 amino acids: CASSLYRGNYPQHF. CDR3 DNA: TGTGCCAGCAGTTTGTACAGGGGTAATTATCCCCAGCATTTT.

This chain connects TRBV19 to TRBJ2-2, with 7 bases aligning to TRBD1. The CDR3 sequence is 16 residues long. Germline V lookup: CDR1 LNHDA, CDR2 SQIVND (reference sequence). J was trimmed by 3 bases and V by 6 bases; bases with no gene match: 10. The CDR3 is CASSFVPGQYTGELFF. The CDR3 coding sequence is TGTGCCAGTAGCTTTGTCCCGGGACAGTACACCGGGGAGCTGTTTTTT. The entire variable domain, with the rest obtained from reference TRBV19 and TRBJ2-2, is as follows: DGGITQSPKYLFRKEGQNVTLSCEQNLNHDAMYWYRQDPGQGLRLIYYSQIVNDFQKGDIAEGYSVSREKKESFPLTVTSAQKNPTAFYLCASSFVPGQYTGELFFGEGSRLTVL.

The CDR3 region is CASSGRNEKLFF. The CDR3, as DNA: TGTGCCAGCAGCGGGCGTAATGAAAAACTGTTTTTT. The chain carries TRBV5-6 and TRBJ1-4; D unresolved. V was shortened by 4 bases and J by 4 bases, with 5 bases between the two germline ends. Germline V gene lookup returns CDR1 SGHDT and CDR2 YYEEEE. The CDR3 loop spans 12 amino acids.

This clone was found once. This CDR3 is CASSATPPGGNTIYF. As DNA, the CDR3 is TGTGCCAGCAGTGCGACACCACCGGGGGGAAACACCATATATTTT. V and J are TRBV6-1 and TRBJ1-3; D not certain. Per germline, CDR1 MNHNS and CDR2 SASEGT. Trimming shortened V by 4 bases and J by 4 bases, and 14 bases separated the two germline ends. The CDR3 runs 15 residues.

The chain has TRBV18 and TRBJ1-5; 7 nucleotides align to TRBD1. This CDR3 comprises 16 residues. Germline V lookup: CDR1 KGHSH, CDR2 LQKENI. J lost 5 bases, V lost 4 bases, and 11 bases had no gene match. The CDR3 nucleotides read TGTGCCAGCTCACTACTACGACAGGGTACTGATCAGCCCCAGCATTTT. It encodes CASSLLRQGTDQPQHF.

V usage is TRBV19 and J usage is TRBJ2-7; the D is unclear. V was trimmed by 6 bases and J by 4 bases, leaving 13 bases between them. Germline V gives CDR1 LNHDA, CDR2 SQIVND (reference sequence). The CDR3 loop spans 13 amino acids. The CDR3 loop is CASSLGYSYEQYF. Here the CDR3 DNA reads TGTGCCAGTAGCCTGGGCTACTCATACGAGCAGTACTTC.

The rearrangement links TRBV4-1 to TRBJ2-7; 7 nucleotides agree with TRBD1. There are 15 residues in the CDR3. V shed 1 base, J shed 7 bases, and the junction held 10 bases outside the gene matches. Germline V gene data show CDR1 as MGHRA and CDR2 as YSYEKL. The CDR3 loop reads CASSQGDRVKEEQYF. In nucleotides, the CDR3 is TGCGCCAGCAGCCAAGGCGACAGGGTTAAGGAAGAGCAGTACTTC.

The chain has TRBV19 and TRBJ1-5; D unresolved. CDR3 length: 16 amino acids. The V and J ends lost 10 bases and 0 bases respectively, with 19 bases between them. Germline V gene sequence: CDR1 LNHDA, CDR2 SQIVND (reference sequence). This CDR3 is CAIREEISDSNQPQHF. CDR3 bases: TGTGCCATAAGAGAGGAGATCTCGGATAGCAATCAGCCCCAGCATTTT.

V is TRBV7-9 and J is TRBJ2-1, with 8 bases lining up with TRBD2. This CDR3 contains 15 residues. Germline V gives CDR1 SEHNR, CDR2 FQNEAQ (reference sequence). V was pared by 7 bases and J by 5 bases, with 10 bases of the junction left unmatched. In DNA, the CDR3 is TGTGCCAGCATTAATAGGGACGGGGGGGACAATGAGCAGTTCTTC. This sequence encodes CASINRDGGDNEQFF.

The V and J genes are TRBV9 and TRBJ2-1, with D maybe TRBD1 (6 bases). This CDR3 has 15 residues. The V end was cut by 0 bases, the J end by 4 bases, with 11 bases between. The germline CDR1 and CDR2 sequences are SGDLS and YYNGEE. CDR3 DNA: TGTGCCAGCAGCGTAGCGGCAGGGACATACAATGAGCAGTTCTTC. It encodes CASSVAAGTYNEQFF.

The chain couples TRBV10-3 to TRBJ1-5; TRBD1 is a possible D gene (6 bases). V lost 4 bases to trimming and J lost 2 bases, with 18 bases between them. This CDR3 is built from 17 residues. Germline values: CDR1 ENHRY, CDR2 SYGVKD. CDR3 nucleotides: TGTGCCATCAGTGCGGCGGGGGGGCCAGGGGGCAATCAGCCCCAGCATTTT. It is translated as CAISAAGGPGGNQPQHF.